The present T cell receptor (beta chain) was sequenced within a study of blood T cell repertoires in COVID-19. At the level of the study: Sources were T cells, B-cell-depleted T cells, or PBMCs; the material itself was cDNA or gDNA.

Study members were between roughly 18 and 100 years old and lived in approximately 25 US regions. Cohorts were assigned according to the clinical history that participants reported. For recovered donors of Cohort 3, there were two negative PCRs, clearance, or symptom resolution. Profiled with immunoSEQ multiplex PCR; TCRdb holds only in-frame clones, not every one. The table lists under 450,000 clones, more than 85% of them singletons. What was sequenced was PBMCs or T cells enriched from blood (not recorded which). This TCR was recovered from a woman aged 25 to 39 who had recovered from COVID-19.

CDR3 residues: CASRIDSSSYNEQFF. CDR3 DNA sequence: TGTGCCAGCAGAATAGACAGCAGCTCCTACAATGAGCAGTTCTTC. The rearrangement links TRBV5-5 to TRBJ2-1, with D maybe TRBD1 (5 bases). Deletions cut 5 bases from V and 0 bases from J, with 12 bases between. Per germline, CDR1 SGHKS and CDR2 YYEKEE (reference sequence). CDR3 length: 15 residues. Filled out from reference TRBV5-5 and TRBJ2-1, the complete variable domain reads DAGVTQSPTHLIKTRGQQVTLRCSPISGHKSVSWYQQVLGQGPQFIFQYYEKEERGRGNFPDRFSARQFPNYSSELNVNALLLGDSALYLCASRIDSSSYNEQFFGPGTRLTVL.